This T cell receptor beta chain comes out of a study of T cell responses to AZD1222 COVID-19 vaccine. Findings and limits, study-wide: White British people made up most donors, females outnumbered males, and clonal diversity was possibly underestimated. CD4 TCRs covered the whole spike, strongest at regions 160-218 and 743-854. Spike-specific TCR breadth and depth rose after two AZD1222 doses. Just 5 or 6 AZD1222 recipients tested seropositive at baseline.

Remarks on this clone: The antigen is unknown.

Per the germline V gene, CDR1 is SGDLS and CDR2 is YYNGEE. Trimming left V 6 bases short and J 1 base short, with 16 bases between. This CDR3 has 15 amino acids. Here immunoSEQ multiplex PCR was the method, and the copy in TCRdb shows in-frame clones only, minus some. The repertoire has fewer than 180,000 clones, about 93% of them found once; the top ten carry roughly 1.3%. This chain uses TRBV9 with TRBJ1-2; D is uncertain. The clonotype originates from an adult in good health. The material sequenced was peripheral blood, taken on day 0 of AZD1222 vaccination. CDR3 nucleotides: TGTGCCAGCACCCCAAGGTTGTACAGTAACTATGGCTACACCTTC. Its translation is CASTPRLYSNYGYTF. The full variable domain, in which reference TRBV9 and TRBJ1-2 provide the parts outside the CDR3, is DSGVTQTPKHLITATGQRVTLRCSPRSGDLSVYWYQQSLDQGLQFLIQYYNGEERAKGNILERFSAQQFPDLHSELNLSSLELGDSALYFCASTPRLYSNYGYTFGSGTRLTVV.